A single sample is the source of the 7 T cell receptor beta chains below, sequenced in a study of T cell clonality in common variable immunodeficiency. Study-level results: Fewer deletions and N-nucleotide insertions were reportedly seen in common variable immunodeficiency TCR beta sequences.

The protocol was immunoSEQ multiplex PCR, while the TCRdb copy is restricted to in-frame clones and leaves out a portion. Reported are 10,000 to 12,000 clones, none seen only once; the ten largest carry 6%. What these receptors recognize is not known. Sequencing used peripheral blood mononuclear cells. Receptor source: a human donor with common variable immunodeficiency.

Worth noting for this clone: The read finishes 3 residues shy of the CDR3 end, and the germline J gene is used to complete it. The chain is built from TRBV5-1 and TRBJ2-3; 12 bases line up with TRBD2. The CDR3 sequence is 15 residues long. Germline lookup yields CDR1 SGHRS and CDR2 YFSETQ. The trim removed 0 bases at V and 6 bases at J, leaving 2 bases unmatched. CDR3: CASSLGLAGGDTQYF. CDR3 DNA, as far as it was read: TGCGCCAGCAGCTTGGGCCTAGCGGGAGGGGATACG.

This clone was detected only a few times. Its ends do not fully match the called genes, so a read error is possible. Read data end 3 residues before the CDR3 end; the end is taken from the germline J gene. The V gene is TRBV7-9, the J gene TRBJ1-1; no definite D call. Germline CDR1 and CDR2: SEHNR and FQNEAQ (reference sequence). This CDR3 has 11 residues. The covered CDR3 bases are TGTTCCAGCAGCTTAATTCCAGAA. Amino acid sequence: CSSSLIPE. The full CDR3 protein is CSSSLIPEAFF.

In its sample, this clone was seen a few times. CDR3: CASSLTTRGVNEQFF. Incomplete CDR3 DNA: TGTGCCAGCTCACTTACCACTCGGGGGGTTAATGAG. This chain links TRBV18 with TRBJ2-1; 7 bases line up with TRBD2. The read stops 3 residues short of the end of the CDR3; the missing end is completed from the germline J gene. Germline assignment: CDR1 KGHSH and CDR2 LQKENI. V shed 4 bases and J 7 bases; nucleotides not matched to a gene: 10. The CDR3 extends over 15 amino acids.

In the case of this clone: The read comes to an end 3 residues before the CDR3 does, leaving the germline J gene to fill in the end. The V gene is TRBV7-9, the J gene TRBJ1-2, with 8 bases matching TRBD1. Germline V CDR1 and CDR2: SEHNR, FQNEAQ (reference sequence). J was trimmed by 4 bases and V by 5 bases; bases with no gene match: 6. The CDR3 totals 14 residues. The sequenced CDR3 bases are TGTGCCAGCAGCCCCCCCGGGACAGGCTATGGC. It specifies CASSPPGTGYG. Given in full, the CDR3 is CASSPPGTGYGYTF.

A note on this clone: Coverage ceases 3 residues before the CDR3 finishes, and the germline J gene fills in the end. The gene calls are TRBV18 and TRBJ1-1; 8 bases agree with TRBD1. The CDR3 is 12 amino acids. Germline loops: CDR1 KGHSH, CDR2 LQKENI. The CDR3 loop is CASSGDRGKAFF. The sequenced part of the CDR3 DNA is TGTGCCAGCTCAGGCGACAGGGGAAAA.

This clone has more than one count but fewer than ten. The read ends 3 residues shy of where the CDR3 ends; the end is completed using the germline J gene. V usage is TRBV18 and J usage is TRBJ1-2; TRBD1 might be the D (5 bases). In germline, CDR1 is KGHSH, CDR2 LQKENI. V was cut by 4 bases and J by 0 bases, with 18 bases left in between. This CDR3 is built from 17 residues. The sequenced part of the CDR3 DNA is TGTGCCAGCTCACTGCCCGCGTGGGAAGGGGCTAACTATGGC. Translation gives CASSLPAWEGANYG. The full CDR3 is CASSLPAWEGANYGYTF.

About this clone: The read terminates 3 residues before the CDR3 end, so the remaining end is supplied by the germline J gene. Additional DNA sequences in this sample encode the identical CDR3. The chain has TRBV19 and TRBJ1-2; 8 bases are shared with TRBD1. The CDR3 runs 14 residues. Germline loops: CDR1 LNHDA, CDR2 SQIVND (reference sequence). The V and J ends lost 5 bases and 4 bases, in that order; junction bases with no gene match: 6. The covered CDR3 bases are TGTGCCAGTAGTGACAGGGGTCGGCTCTATGGC. It translates to CASSDRGRLYG. The full CDR3 is CASSDRGRLYGYTF. The entire variable domain, with the rest obtained from reference TRBV19 and TRBJ1-2, is as follows: DGGITQSPKYLFRKEGQNVTLSCEQNLNHDAMYWYRQDPGQGLRLIYYSQIVNDFQKGDIAEGYSVSREKKESFPLTVTSAQKNPTAFYLCASSDRGRLYGYTFGSGTRLTVV.